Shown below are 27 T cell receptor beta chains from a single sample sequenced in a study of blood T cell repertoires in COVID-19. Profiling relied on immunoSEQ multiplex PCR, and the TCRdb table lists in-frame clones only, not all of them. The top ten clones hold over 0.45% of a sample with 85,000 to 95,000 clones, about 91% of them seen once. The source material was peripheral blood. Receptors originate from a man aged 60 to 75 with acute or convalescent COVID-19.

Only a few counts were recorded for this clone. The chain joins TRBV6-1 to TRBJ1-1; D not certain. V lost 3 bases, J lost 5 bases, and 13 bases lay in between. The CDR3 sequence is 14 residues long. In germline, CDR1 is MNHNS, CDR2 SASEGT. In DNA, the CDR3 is TGTGCCAGCAGTGAGGTGATGGGCTGGACTGAAGCTTTCTTT. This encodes CASSEVMGWTEAFF.

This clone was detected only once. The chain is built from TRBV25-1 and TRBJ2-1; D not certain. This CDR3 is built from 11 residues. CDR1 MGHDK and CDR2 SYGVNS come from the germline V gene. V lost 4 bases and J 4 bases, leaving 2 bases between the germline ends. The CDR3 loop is CASSAYNEQFF. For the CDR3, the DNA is TGTGCCAGCAGTGCATACAATGAGCAGTTCTTC.

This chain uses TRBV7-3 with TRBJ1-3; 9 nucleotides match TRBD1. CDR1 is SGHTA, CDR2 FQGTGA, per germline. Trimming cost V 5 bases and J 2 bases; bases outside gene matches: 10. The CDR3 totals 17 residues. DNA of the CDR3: TGTGCCAGCAGCCTGGCTTGGGACAGGGAAACTGGAAACACCATATATTTT. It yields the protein CASSLAWDRETGNTIYF.

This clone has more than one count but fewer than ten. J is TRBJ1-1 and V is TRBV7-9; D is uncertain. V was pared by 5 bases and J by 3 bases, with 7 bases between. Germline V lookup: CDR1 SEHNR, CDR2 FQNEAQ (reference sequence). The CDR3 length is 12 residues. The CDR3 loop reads CASSARDTEAFF. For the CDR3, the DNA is TGTGCCAGCAGCGCCCGAGACACTGAAGCTTTCTTT.

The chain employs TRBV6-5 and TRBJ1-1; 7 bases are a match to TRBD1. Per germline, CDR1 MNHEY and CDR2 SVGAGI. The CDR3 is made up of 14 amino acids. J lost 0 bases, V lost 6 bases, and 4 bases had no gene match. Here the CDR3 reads CASRPDRLNTEAFF. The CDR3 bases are TGTGCCAGCAGACCGGACAGGCTGAACACTGAAGCTTTCTTT.

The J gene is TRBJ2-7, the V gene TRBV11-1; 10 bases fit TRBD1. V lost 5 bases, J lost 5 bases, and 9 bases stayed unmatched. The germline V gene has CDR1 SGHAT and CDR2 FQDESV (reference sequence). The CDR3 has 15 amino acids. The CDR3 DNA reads TGTGCCAGCAGCCTAAGGGGACAGGGGTTCAACGAGCAGTACTTC. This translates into CASSLRGQGFNEQYF.

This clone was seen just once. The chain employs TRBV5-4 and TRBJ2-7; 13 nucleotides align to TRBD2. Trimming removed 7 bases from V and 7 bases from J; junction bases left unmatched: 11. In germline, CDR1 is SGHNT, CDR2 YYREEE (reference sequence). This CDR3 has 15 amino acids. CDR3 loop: CASRAGTSGDWEQYF. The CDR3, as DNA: TGTGCCAGCCGAGCCGGGACTAGCGGGGACTGGGAGCAGTACTTC.

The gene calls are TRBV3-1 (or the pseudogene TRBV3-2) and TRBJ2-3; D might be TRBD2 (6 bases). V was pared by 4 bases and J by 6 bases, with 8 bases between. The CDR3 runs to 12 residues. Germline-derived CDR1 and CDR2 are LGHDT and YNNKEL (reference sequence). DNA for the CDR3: TGTGCCAGCAGCCCCCGGGGGGATACGCAGTATTTT. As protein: CASSPRGDTQYF.

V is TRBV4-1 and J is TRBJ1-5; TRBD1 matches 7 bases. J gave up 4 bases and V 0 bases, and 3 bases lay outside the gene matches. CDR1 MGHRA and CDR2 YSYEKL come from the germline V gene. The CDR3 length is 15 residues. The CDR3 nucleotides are TGCGCCAGCAGCCAAGATGTACAGGGGAATCAGCCCCAGCATTTT. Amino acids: CASSQDVQGNQPQHF.

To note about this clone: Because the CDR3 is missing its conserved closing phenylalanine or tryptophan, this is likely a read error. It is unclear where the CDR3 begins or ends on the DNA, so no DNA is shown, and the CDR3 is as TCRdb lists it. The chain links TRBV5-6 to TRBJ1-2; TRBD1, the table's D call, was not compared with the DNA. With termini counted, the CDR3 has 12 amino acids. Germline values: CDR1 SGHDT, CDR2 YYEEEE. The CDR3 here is CASSLGGFTLES.

In DNA, the CDR3 is TGTGCCAGCAGCTTGGGAGCAGGGGGTATCGGGGAGCTGTTTTTT. Amino acid sequence: CASSLGAGGIGELFF. The chain joins TRBV5-4 to TRBJ2-2, with 7 bases matching TRBD1. Trimming took 0 bases from V and 7 from J; bases not matched to a gene: 6. This CDR3 comprises 15 residues. Germline CDR1 reads SGHNT; CDR2 reads YYREEE (reference sequence).

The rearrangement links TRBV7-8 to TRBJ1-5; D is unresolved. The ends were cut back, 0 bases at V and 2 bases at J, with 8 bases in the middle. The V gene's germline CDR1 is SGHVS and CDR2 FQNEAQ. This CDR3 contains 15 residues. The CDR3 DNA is TGTGCCAGCAGCTTAGCGCAAACAGGCAATCAGCCCCAGCATTTT. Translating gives CASSLAQTGNQPQHF.

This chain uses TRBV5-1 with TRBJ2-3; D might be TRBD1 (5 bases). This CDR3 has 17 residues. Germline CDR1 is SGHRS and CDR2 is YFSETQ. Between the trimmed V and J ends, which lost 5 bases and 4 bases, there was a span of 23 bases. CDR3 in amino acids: CASRRAGRAGSPDTQYF. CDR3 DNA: TGCGCCAGCAGAAGGGCAGGTAGAGCAGGGTCCCCAGATACGCAGTATTTT.

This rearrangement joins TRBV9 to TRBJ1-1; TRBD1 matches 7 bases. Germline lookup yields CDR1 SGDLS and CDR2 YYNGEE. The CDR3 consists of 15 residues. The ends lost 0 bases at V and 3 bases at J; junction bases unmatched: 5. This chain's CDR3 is CASSVVSGGDTEAFF. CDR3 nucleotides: TGTGCCAGCAGCGTAGTATCAGGGGGTGACACTGAAGCTTTCTTT.

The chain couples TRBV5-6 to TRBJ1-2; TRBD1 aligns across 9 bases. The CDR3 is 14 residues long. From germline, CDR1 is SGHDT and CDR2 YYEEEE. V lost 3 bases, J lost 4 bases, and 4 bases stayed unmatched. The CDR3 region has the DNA TGTGCCAGCAGCTGGACAGGGGCTGGCTATGGCTACACCTTC. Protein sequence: CASSWTGAGYGYTF.

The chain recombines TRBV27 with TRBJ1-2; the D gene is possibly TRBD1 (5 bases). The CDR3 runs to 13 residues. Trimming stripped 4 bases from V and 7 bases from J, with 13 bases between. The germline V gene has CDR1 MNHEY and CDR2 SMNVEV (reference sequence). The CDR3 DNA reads TGTGCCAGCAGTTGGGGGGAGAGATCTGGCTACACCTTC. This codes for CASSWGERSGYTF.

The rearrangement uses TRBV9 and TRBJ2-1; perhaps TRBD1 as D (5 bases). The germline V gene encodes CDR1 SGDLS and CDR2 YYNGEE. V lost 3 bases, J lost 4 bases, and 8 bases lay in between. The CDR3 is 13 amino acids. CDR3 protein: CASSAAGYNEQFF. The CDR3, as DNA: TGTGCCAGCAGCGCGGCAGGGTACAATGAGCAGTTCTTC. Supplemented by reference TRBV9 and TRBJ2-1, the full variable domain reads DSGVTQTPKHLITATGQRVTLRCSPRSGDLSVYWYQQSLDQGLQFLIQYYNGEERAKGNILERFSAQQFPDLHSELNLSSLELGDSALYFCASSAAGYNEQFFGPGTRLTVL.

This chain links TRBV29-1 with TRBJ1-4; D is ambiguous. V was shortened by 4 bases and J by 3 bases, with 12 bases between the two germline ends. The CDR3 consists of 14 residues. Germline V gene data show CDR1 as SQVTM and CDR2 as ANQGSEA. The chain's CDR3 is CSVASGIPNEKLFF. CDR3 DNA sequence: TGCAGCGTTGCCAGCGGGATCCCTAATGAAAAACTGTTTTTT. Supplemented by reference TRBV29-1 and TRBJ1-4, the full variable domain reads SAVISQKPSRDICQRGTSLTIQCQVDSQVTMMFWYRQQPGQSLTLIATANQGSEATYESGFVIDKFPISRPNLTFSTLTVSNMSPEDSSIYLCSVASGIPNEKLFFGSGTQLSVL.

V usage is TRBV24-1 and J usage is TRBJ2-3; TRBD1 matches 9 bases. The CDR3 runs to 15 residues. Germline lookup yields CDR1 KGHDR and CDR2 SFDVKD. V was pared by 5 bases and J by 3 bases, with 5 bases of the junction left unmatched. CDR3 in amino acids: CATSVPGQGTDTQYF. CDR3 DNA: TGTGCCACCAGTGTCCCGGGACAGGGTACAGATACGCAGTATTTT.

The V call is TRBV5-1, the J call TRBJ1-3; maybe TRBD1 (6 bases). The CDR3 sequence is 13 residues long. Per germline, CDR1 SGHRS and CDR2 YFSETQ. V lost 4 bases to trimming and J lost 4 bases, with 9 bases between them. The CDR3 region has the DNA TGCGCCAGCAGCCCAGGGGCGGGAAACACCATATATTTT. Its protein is CASSPGAGNTIYF.

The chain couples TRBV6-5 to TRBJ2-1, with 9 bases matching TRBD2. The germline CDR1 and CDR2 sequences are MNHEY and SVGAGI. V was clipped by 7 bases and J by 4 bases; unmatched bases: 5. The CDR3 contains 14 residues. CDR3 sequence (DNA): TGTGCCAGCAAGCGCGGGGGGGCTTACAATGAGCAGTTCTTC. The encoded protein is CASKRGGAYNEQFF.

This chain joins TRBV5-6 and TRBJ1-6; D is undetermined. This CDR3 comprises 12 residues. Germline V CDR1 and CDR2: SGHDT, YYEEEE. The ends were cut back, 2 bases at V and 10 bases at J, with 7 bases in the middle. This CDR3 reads CASSFYLSPLHF. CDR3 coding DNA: TGTGCCAGCAGCTTCTATCTGTCACCCCTCCACTTT.

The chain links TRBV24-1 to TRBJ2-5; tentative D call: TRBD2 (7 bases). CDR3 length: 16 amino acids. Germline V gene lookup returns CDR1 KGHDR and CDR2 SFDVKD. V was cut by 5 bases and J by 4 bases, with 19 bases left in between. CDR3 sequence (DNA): TGTGCCACCAGTGCCCCCTCACAGGGAGGGCGAGAGACCCAGTACTTC. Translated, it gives CATSAPSQGGRETQYF.

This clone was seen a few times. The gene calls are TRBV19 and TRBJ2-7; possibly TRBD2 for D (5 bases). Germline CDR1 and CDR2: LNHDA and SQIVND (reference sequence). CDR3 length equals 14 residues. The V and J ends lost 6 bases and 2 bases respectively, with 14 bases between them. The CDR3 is CASSPAPGTYEQYF. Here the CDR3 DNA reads TGTGCCAGTAGCCCCGCCCCGGGGACCTACGAGCAGTACTTC.

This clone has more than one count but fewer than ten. This CDR3 is CASSLLTDEDQPQHF. The CDR3 nucleotides read TGTGCCAGCAGCTTGTTGACAGACGAGGATCAGCCCCAGCATTTT. This sequence joins TRBV7-8 and TRBJ1-5, with D possibly matching TRBD1 (5 bases). The V end was cut by 3 bases, the J end by 5 bases, with 14 bases between. The V gene's germline CDR1 is SGHVS and CDR2 FQNEAQ. This CDR3 has 15 residues.

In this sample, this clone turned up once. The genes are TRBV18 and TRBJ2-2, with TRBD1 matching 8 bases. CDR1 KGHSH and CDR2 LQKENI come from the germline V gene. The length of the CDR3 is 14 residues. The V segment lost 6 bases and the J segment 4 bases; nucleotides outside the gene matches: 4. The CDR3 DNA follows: TGTGCCAGCTCCGGACAGGGTGTCACCGGGGAGCTGTTTTTT. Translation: CASSGQGVTGELFF.

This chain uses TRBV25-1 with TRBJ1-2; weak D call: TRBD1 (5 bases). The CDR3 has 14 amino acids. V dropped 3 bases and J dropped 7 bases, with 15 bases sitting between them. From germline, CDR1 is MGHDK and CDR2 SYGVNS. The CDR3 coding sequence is TGTGCCAGCAGTGATCAATCGGGGGAGCTTGGCTACACCTTC. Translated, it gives CASSDQSGELGYTF.